This T cell receptor (beta chain) was documented in a study of T cells in Graves' hyperthyroidism and ophthalmopathy. Study findings and constraints: Most expanded thyroid clonotypes above 0.001 recurred in blood. Ophthalmopathy stood apart from stable hyperthyroidism in a 13 V-J model. The model anticipated ophthalmopathy a median around six months pre-onset.

Amplified TCR beta CDR3 regions came from RNA transcripts. HTBI primers were the set used in a first-round RT-PCR of the TCR CDR3. TCRdb re-called the multiplex PCR reads through MiXCR, storing one row per CDR3 protein. Of roughly 700,000 distinct CDR3 sequences listed, around 16% are singletons. It was uncontrolled infection, other autoimmune disease, pregnancy or lactation that excluded patients. This clonotype was observed a few times. The target antigen is unknown. Sequences were obtained from blood. This sequence originates from a man aged 50-60 years with Graves' hyperthyroidism.

For the CDR3, the DNA is TGTGCCAGCAGCTTAGCTTCCCAAGATGGCTACACCTTC. Translated, it gives CASSLASQDGYTF. This chain connects TRBV7-2 to TRBJ1-2; D gene uncertain. There are 13 residues in the CDR3. CDR1 is SGHTA, CDR2 FQGNSA, per germline. V was cut by 0 bases and J by 6 bases, with 8 bases left in between. Drawing the rest from reference TRBV7-2 and TRBJ1-2, the complete variable domain is GAGVSQSPSNKVTEKGKDVELRCDPISGHTALYWYRQSLGQGLEFLIYFQGNSAPDKSGLPSDRFSAERTGGSVSTLTIQRTQQEDSAVYLCASSLASQDGYTFGSGTRLTVV.